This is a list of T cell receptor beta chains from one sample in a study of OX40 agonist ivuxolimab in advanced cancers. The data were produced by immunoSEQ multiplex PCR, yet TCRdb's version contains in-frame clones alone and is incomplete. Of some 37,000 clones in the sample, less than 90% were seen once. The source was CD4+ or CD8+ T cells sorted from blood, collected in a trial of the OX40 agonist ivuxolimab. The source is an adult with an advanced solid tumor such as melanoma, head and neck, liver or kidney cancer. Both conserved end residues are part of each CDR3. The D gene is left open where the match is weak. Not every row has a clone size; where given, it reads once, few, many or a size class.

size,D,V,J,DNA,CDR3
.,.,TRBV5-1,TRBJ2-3,TGCGCCAGCAGCTCTGAGTCAGATACGCAGTATTTT,CASSSESDTQYF
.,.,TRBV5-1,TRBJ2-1,TGCGCCAGCAGCGTTGAAGGTCATGAGCAGTTCTTC,CASSVEGHEQFF
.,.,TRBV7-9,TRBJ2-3,TGTGCCAGCAGTTTATTAAAATTAGCGGAAACGCAGTATTTT,CASSLLKLAETQYF
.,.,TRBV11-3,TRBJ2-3,TGTGCCAGCAGCTTAGAGAAAGATACGCAGTATTTT,CASSLEKDTQYF
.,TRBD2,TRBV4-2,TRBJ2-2,TGTGCCAGCAGCCAAGAGGCTAGCGGGAACACCGGGGAGCTGTTTTTT,CASSQEASGNTGELFF
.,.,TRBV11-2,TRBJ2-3,TGTGCCAGCAGCTCTCTCTTGGGGGACCCTAGCACAGATACGCAGTATTTT,CASSSLLGDPSTDTQYF
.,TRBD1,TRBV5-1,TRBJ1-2,TGCGCCAGCAGCCTCGGACAGGGGTTTGCTGGCTACACCTTC,CASSLGQGFAGYTF
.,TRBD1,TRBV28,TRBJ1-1,TGTGCCAGCAGTTTGGGACAGTTGAACACTGAAGCTTTCTTT,CASSLGQLNTEAFF
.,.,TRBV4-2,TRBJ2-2,TGTGCCAGCAGCCAAGAAAGGGACTCCATCACCGGGGAGCTGTTTTTT,CASSQERDSITGELFF
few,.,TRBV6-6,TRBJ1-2,TGTGCCAGCGTTAGGGGCACGGCTCTTTATGGCTACACCTTC,CASVRGTALYGYTF
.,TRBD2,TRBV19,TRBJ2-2,TGTGCCAGTAGTGGACTAGCGGTTAACACCGGGGAGCTGTTTTTT,CASSGLAVNTGELFF
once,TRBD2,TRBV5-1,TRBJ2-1,TGCGCCAGCAGCCAAGGGACTAGCGCTAACAATGAGCAGTTCTTC,CASSQGTSANNEQFF
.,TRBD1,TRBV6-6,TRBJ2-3,TGTGCCAGCAGTTGGGGACAGGGCACAGATACGCAGTATTTT,CASSWGQGTDTQYF
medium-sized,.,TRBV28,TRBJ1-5,TGTGCCAGCAGTTCTACAGGGACGGGGTATCAGCCCCAGCATTTT,CASSSTGTGYQPQHF
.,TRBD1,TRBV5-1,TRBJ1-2,TGCGCCAGCAGCTCGACCGGTGGCAGGGGGCAGCATGGCTACACCTTC,CASSSTGGRGQHGYTF
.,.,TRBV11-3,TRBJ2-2,TGTGCCAGCAGCTATAAGTCGGGGGTAAACACCGGGGAGCTGTTTTTT,CASSYKSGVNTGELFF
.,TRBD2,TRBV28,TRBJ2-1,TGTGCCAGCAGTTTAAAGTTAGCGGGAGTTGAGAATGAGCAGTTCTTC,CASSLKLAGVENEQFF
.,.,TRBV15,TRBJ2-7,TGTGCCACCAGCAGAGTAAGAGGATCCAGCGACGAGCAGTACTTC,CATSRVRGSSDEQYF
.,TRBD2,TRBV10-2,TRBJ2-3,TGCGCCAGCGGACTAGCGGGCACAGATACGCAGTATTTT,CASGLAGTDTQYF
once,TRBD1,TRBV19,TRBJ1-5,TGTGCCAGTAGTATGGACAGGGGAGGCAATCAGCCCCAGCATTTT,CASSMDRGGNQPQHF
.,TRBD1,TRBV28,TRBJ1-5,TGTGCCAGCAGTTTACGCCGGGACAGACCTTATAGCAATCAGCCCCAGCATTTT,CASSLRRDRPYSNQPQHF
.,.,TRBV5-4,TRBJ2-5,TGTGCCAGCAGGATCGGCGGACAGCTTCAAGAGACCCAGTACTTC,CASRIGGQLQETQYF
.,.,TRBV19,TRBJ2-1,TGTGCCAGTAGTATATTCCCGTTTCGCGACCAGGACAATGAGCAGTTCTTC,CASSIFPFRDQDNEQFF
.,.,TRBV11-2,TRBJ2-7,TGTGCCAGCAGTTCTGGACAGACCTACGAGCAGTACTTC,CASSSGQTYEQYF
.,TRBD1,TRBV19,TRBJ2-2,TGTGCCAGTAGTATAGCCCGCCGGACAGGGGGCGGTTTTGGGGGGGAGCTGTTTTTT,CASSIARRTGGGFGGELFF
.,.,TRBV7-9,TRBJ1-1,TGTGCCAGTTACAGGGCGAACACTGAAGCTTTCTTT,CASYRANTEAFF
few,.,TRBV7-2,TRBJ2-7,TGTGCCAGCAGCCCCCTTGGCCCACCGGACGAGCAGTACTTC,CASSPLGPPDEQYF
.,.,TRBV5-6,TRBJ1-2,TGTGCCAGCAGCTTGGGGGAACGCATATCAGGCTATGGCTACACCTTC,CASSLGERISGYGYTF
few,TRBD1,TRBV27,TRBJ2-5,TGTGCCAGCAGTCCTAGACAGGGGCAAGAGACCCAGTACTTC,CASSPRQGQETQYF
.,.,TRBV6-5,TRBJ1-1,TGTGCCAGCAGTTTTAACAGGAAGGGGAACACTGAAGCTTTCTTT,CASSFNRKGNTEAFF
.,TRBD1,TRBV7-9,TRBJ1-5,TGTGCCAGCAGCCCCGGGACAGGGGGTCAGCCCCAGCATTTT,CASSPGTGGQPQHF
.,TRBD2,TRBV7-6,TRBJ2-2,TGTGCCAGCAGCTTGATACTAGCGGGGGGCCGGAACACCGGGGAGCTGTTTTTT,CASSLILAGGRNTGELFF
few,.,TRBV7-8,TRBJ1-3,TGTGCCAGCAGCTTAGGCAGGGGTGGAAACACCATATATTTT,CASSLGRGGNTIYF